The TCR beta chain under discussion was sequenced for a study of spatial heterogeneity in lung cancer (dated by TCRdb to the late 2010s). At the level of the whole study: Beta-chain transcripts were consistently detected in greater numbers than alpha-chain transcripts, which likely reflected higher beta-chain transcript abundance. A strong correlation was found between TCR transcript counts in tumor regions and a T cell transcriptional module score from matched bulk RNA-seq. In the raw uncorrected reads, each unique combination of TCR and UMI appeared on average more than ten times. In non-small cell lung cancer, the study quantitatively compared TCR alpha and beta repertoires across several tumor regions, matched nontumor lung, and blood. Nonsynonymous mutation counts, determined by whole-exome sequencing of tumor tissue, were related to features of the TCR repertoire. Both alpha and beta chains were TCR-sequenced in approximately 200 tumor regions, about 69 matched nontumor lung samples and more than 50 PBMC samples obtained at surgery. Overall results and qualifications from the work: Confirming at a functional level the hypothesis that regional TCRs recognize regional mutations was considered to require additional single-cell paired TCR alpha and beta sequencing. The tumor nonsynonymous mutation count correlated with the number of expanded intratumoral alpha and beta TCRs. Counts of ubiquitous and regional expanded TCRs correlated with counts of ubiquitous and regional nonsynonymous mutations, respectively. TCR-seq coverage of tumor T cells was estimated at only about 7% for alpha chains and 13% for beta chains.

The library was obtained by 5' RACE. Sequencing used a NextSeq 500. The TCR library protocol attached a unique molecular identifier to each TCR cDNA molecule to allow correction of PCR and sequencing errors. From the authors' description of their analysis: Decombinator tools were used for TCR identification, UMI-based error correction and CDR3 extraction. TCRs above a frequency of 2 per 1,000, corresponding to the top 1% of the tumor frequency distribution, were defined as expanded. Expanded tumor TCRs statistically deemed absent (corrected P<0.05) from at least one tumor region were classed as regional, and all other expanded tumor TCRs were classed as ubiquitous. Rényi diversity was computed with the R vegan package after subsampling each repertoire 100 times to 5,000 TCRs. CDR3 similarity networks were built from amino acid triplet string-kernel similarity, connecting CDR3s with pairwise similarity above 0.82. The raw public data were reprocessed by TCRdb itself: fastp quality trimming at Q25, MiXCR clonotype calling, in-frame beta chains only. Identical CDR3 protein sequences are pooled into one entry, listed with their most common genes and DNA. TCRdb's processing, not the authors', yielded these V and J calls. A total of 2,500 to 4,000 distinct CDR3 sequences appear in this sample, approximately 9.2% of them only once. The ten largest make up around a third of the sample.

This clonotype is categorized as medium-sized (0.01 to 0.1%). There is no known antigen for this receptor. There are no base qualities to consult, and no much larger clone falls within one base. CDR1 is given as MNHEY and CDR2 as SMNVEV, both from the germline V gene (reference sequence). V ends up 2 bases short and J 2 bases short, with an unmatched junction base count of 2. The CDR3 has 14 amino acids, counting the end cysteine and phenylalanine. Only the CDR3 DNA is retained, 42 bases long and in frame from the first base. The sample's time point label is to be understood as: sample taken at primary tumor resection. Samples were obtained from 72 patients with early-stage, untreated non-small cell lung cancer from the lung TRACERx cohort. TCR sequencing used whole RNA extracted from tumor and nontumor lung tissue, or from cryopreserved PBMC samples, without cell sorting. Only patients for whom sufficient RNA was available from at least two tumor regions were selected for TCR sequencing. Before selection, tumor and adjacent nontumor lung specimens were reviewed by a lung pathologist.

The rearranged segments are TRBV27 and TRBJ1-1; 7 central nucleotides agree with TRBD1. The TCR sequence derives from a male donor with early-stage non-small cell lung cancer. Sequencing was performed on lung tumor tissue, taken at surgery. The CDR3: CASSLQGVNTEAFF. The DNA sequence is TGTGCCAGCAGTTTACAGGGGGTTAACACTGAAGCTTTCTTT.